The 15 T cell receptor beta chains below all came from one sample that was sequenced in a study of cytomegalovirus exposure and HLA in healthy donors. Method: immunoSEQ multiplex PCR; TCRdb's copy keeps in-frame clones and lacks some. The table includes hundreds of thousands of clones, roughly nine tenths detected once. Material for sequencing was PBMCs. All receptors derive from a man younger than 35 in good health and CMV-seropositive.

This chain joins TRBV4-3 and TRBJ1-2; no clear D. CDR3 length: 13 residues. Germline V lookup: CDR1 LGHNA, CDR2 YSLEER. Trimming took off 2 bases at V and 4 bases at J, with 8 bases between the two ends. CDR3 amino acids: CASSQSNSYGYTF. Written as DNA, the CDR3 is TGCGCCAGCAGCCAATCGAACAGCTATGGCTACACCTTC.

The chain is built from TRBV30 and TRBJ2-6; 8 bases agree with TRBD1. Germline V gene data show CDR1 as GTSNPN and CDR2 as SVGIG (reference sequence). V shed 5 bases and J 0 bases; nucleotides not matched to a gene: 6. The CDR3 totals 16 residues. This CDR3 reads CAWYRDRSSGANVLTF. DNA of the CDR3: TGTGCCTGGTACCGGGACAGGAGCTCTGGGGCCAACGTCCTGACTTTC.

This clone has a handful of counts. V usage is TRBV11-3 and J usage is TRBJ1-1, with no clear D. V gave up 1 base and J gave up 1 base, with 7 bases separating them. This CDR3 is 14 amino acids long. Germline CDR1 reads SGHNT; CDR2 reads YENEEA. CDR3 DNA: TGTGCCAGCAGCTTAGGACACCCGAACACTGAAGCTTTCTTT. Translated: CASSLGHPNTEAFF. Full variable domain (remainder filled in from reference TRBV11-3 and TRBJ1-1): EAGVVQSPRYKIIEKKQPVAFWCNPISGHNTLYWYLQNLGQGPELLIRYENEEAVDDSQLPKDRFSAERLKGVDSTLKIQPAELGDSAVYLCASSLGHPNTEAFFGQGTRLTVV.

J is TRBJ1-3 and V is TRBV30; D is ambiguous. The germline CDR1 and CDR2 sequences are GTSNPN and SVGIG (reference sequence). The CDR3 is 12 residues long. Trimming stripped 2 bases from V and 3 bases from J, with 5 bases between. Written as DNA, the CDR3 is TGTGCCTGGAGTCTAGTTGGAAACACCATATATTTT. Its protein is CAWSLVGNTIYF.

The chain combines TRBV6-1 with TRBJ2-7, with D maybe TRBD2 (6 bases). CDR3 length: 15 residues. Trimming removed 6 bases at V and 6 bases at J, with 21 bases between. In germline, CDR1 is MNHNS, CDR2 SASEGT. CDR3 sequence: CASRPDRGGALEQYF. In DNA, the CDR3 is TGTGCCAGCAGACCGGACCGTGGAGGGGCTCTCGAGCAGTACTTC.

The chain joins TRBV5-1 to TRBJ2-1; tentative D call: TRBD2 (5 bases). The CDR3 is 16 amino acids. CDR1 is SGHRS and CDR2 is YFSETQ in the germline V gene. Between the trimmed V and J ends, which lost 2 bases and 4 bases, there was a span of 16 bases. The CDR3 DNA follows: TGCGCCAGCAGCTTTTATGGGGAGCTCAATTACAATGAGCAGTTCTTC. Translating it yields CASSFYGELNYNEQFF.

CDR3 in DNA: TGTGCCACCAGCTCGAATCGGGACAGGCGCACAGATACGCAGTATTTT. Amino acids: CATSSNRDRRTDTQYF. The J gene is TRBJ2-3, the V gene TRBV15, with 8 bases that match TRBD1. V gave up 5 bases and J gave up 1 base; unmatched junction bases: 8. The CDR3 runs 16 residues. Germline CDR1 is LNHNV and CDR2 is YYDKDF (reference sequence).

The J gene is TRBJ2-5, the V gene TRBV11-2, with 10 nucleotides matching TRBD2. CDR1 is SGHAT, CDR2 FQNNGV, per germline. The J segment lost 13 bases and the V segment lost 1 base, leaving 12 bases of the junction unmatched. This CDR3 is 15 amino acids long. The CDR3 region is CASSLGSEGPSGRYF. For the CDR3, the DNA is TGTGCCAGCAGCTTAGGGAGTGAGGGTCCTAGCGGGAGGTACTTC.

The chain has TRBV5-1 and TRBJ2-1; 7 nucleotides align to TRBD1. CDR1 SGHRS and CDR2 YFSETQ come from the germline V gene. J was trimmed by 3 bases and V by 3 bases; bases with no gene match: 6. CDR3 length equals 15 residues. CDR3 in amino acids: CASSSSGTVYNEQFF. The CDR3, as DNA: TGCGCCAGCAGCTCATCCGGGACAGTCTACAATGAGCAGTTCTTC.

This chain uses TRBV5-1 with TRBJ1-3, with D possibly TRBD1 on 5 matching bases. V shed 0 bases and J shed 4 bases, with 11 bases lying between them. The CDR3 covers 15 residues. CDR1 is SGHRS, CDR2 YFSETQ, per germline. CDR3 region: CASSLAGTEGNTIYF. As DNA, the CDR3 is TGCGCCAGCAGCTTGGCCGGGACGGAAGGAAACACCATATATTTT.

The chain is built from TRBV10-3 and TRBJ1-1; the D gene is possibly TRBD1 (6 bases). The CDR3 contains 13 residues. V gave up 6 bases and J gave up 5 bases, with 13 bases separating them. Per germline, CDR1 ENHRY and CDR2 SYGVKD. This chain's CDR3 is CAIRTGRKTEAFF. The CDR3 nucleotides read TGTGCCATCAGGACAGGCCGGAAGACTGAAGCTTTCTTT.

The chain is built from TRBV2 and TRBJ2-7, with D perhaps TRBD1 (5 bases). Germline CDR1 is SNHLY and CDR2 is FYNNEI. The CDR3 runs 13 residues. V was pared by 8 bases and J by 4 bases, with 15 bases between. The CDR3 sequence is CASHSDIGYEQYF. The CDR3 coding sequence is TGTGCCAGCCATTCGGACATTGGTTACGAGCAGTACTTC. The whole variable domain, filled in from reference TRBV2 and TRBJ2-7, reads EPEVTQTPSHQVTQMGQEVILRCVPISNHLYFYWYRQILGQKVEFLVSFYNNEISEKSEIFDDQFSVERPDGSNFTLKIRSTKLEDSAMYFCASHSDIGYEQYFGPGTRLTVT.

This clone was seen only once. The rearrangement uses TRBV7-6 and TRBJ2-7, with D hard to call. Trimming pared 4 bases from V and 4 bases from J, leaving 11 bases between. The CDR3 is 13 amino acids. Germline V gene data show CDR1 as SGHVS and CDR2 as FNYEAQ. CDR3 loop: CASSSRAGYEQYF. CDR3 coding DNA: TGTGCCAGCAGCTCCCGCGCTGGGTACGAGCAGTACTTC.

This clone was observed a few times. The J gene is TRBJ1-1, the V gene TRBV9; D remains unclear. The V gene's germline CDR1 is SGDLS and CDR2 YYNGEE. Trimming took off 4 bases at V and 4 bases at J, with 11 bases between the two ends. The CDR3 spans 13 residues. For the CDR3, the DNA is TGTGCCAGCAGCATTAGCAAGGGCACTGAAGCTTTCTTT. It is translated as CASSISKGTEAFF.

The table lists this clone with a count of one. CDR3: CASSPGGGATDTQYF. CDR3 in DNA: TGTGCCAGCAGTCCAGGGGGGGGAGCCACAGATACGCAGTATTTT. The chain employs TRBV5-4 and TRBJ2-3; perhaps D is TRBD1 or TRBD2 (7 bases each). The CDR3 is 15 amino acids. Trimming took off 5 bases at V and 2 bases at J, with 15 bases between the two ends. Per germline, CDR1 SGHNT and CDR2 YYREEE (reference sequence).